A selection of T cell receptor beta chains follows, all from one sample in a study of preoperative IRX-2 immunotherapy in early breast cancer. Data came from immunoSEQ multiplex PCR; TCRdb stores just in-frame clones and leaves some out. Among about 45,000 clones listed, around 77% were seen once. Source: tumor tissue, taken after IRX-2 immunotherapy. The receptors shown here come from a human donor with breast cancer. Each CDR3 is given with its conserved first and last residue. Fields, in order: J gene, D gene, V gene, clone size, CDR3 DNA, CDR3 protein. The D gene is left open where the match is weak. Rows give clone size only sometimes, using once, few, many, or a class for an expanded clone.

j_call: TRBJ1-6; d_call: NA; v_call: TRBV19; clone_size: NA; cdr3_nt: TGTGCCAGTTCCGACAGGCGTATGGGTTATAATTCACCCCTCCACTTT; cdr3_aa: CASSDRRMGYNSPLHF
j_call: TRBJ2-7; d_call: TRBD2; v_call: TRBV19; clone_size: once; cdr3_nt: TGTGCCAGCGGCGGGGGGTACGAGCAGTACTTC; cdr3_aa: CASGGGYEQYF
j_call: TRBJ2-1; d_call: NA; v_call: TRBV12-5; clone_size: NA; cdr3_nt: TGTGCTAGTGGTTTATTGGGGGCGCATCACAATGAGCAGTTCTTC; cdr3_aa: CASGLLGAHHNEQFF
j_call: TRBJ1-1; d_call: NA; v_call: TRBV29-1; clone_size: NA; cdr3_nt: TGCAGCGTCTCCCTCCATTTGGCAATGAACACTGAAGCTTTCTTT; cdr3_aa: CSVSLHLAMNTEAFF
j_call: TRBJ2-7; d_call: NA; v_call: TRBV11-3; clone_size: NA; cdr3_nt: TGTGCCAGCACTTACACCTTCGGAGGTTACGAGCAGTACTTC; cdr3_aa: CASTYTFGGYEQYF
j_call: TRBJ2-1; d_call: TRBD1; v_call: TRBV11-3; clone_size: few; cdr3_nt: TGTGCCAGCAGCTTGGGACAGGGAGGGGTCAATGAGCAGTTCTTC; cdr3_aa: CASSLGQGGVNEQFF
j_call: TRBJ1-5; d_call: TRBD1; v_call: TRBV6-8; clone_size: NA; cdr3_nt: TGTGCCAGCAGGGGGACAGGGGGTTTGAGCAATCAGCCCCAGCATTTT; cdr3_aa: CASRGTGGLSNQPQHF
j_call: TRBJ1-5; d_call: TRBD1; v_call: TRBV7-8; clone_size: NA; cdr3_nt: TGTGCCAGCAGCCAACGAGGGACAGGGTGGTCCAATCAGCCCCAGCATTTT; cdr3_aa: CASSQRGTGWSNQPQHF
j_call: TRBJ2-2; d_call: NA; v_call: TRBV5-1; clone_size: NA; cdr3_nt: TGCGCCAGCAGCCCCGGGACGCCCGTTGCCACCGGGGAGCTGTTTTTT; cdr3_aa: CASSPGTPVATGELFF
j_call: TRBJ1-1; d_call: NA; v_call: TRBV10-2; clone_size: NA; cdr3_nt: TGCGCCAGCAGTGCGACCTCAGGGTGGAACACTGAAGCTTTCTTT; cdr3_aa: CASSATSGWNTEAFF
j_call: TRBJ1-1; d_call: NA; v_call: TRBV5-8; clone_size: NA; cdr3_nt: TGTGCCAGCAGCTTAGGCTGGCAGGGCGAAGCTTTCTTT; cdr3_aa: CASSLGWQGEAFF
j_call: TRBJ2-2; d_call: NA; v_call: TRBV6-8; clone_size: NA; cdr3_nt: TGTGCCAGCAGGGGGTGGGGCGGGGAGCTGTTTTTT; cdr3_aa: CASRGWGGELFF
j_call: TRBJ1-6; d_call: TRBD1; v_call: TRBV19; clone_size: once; cdr3_nt: TGTGCCAGTAGTGCGAAACAGGGGAGTAATTCACCCCTCCACTTT; cdr3_aa: CASSAKQGSNSPLHF
j_call: TRBJ2-3; d_call: NA; v_call: TRBV6-8; clone_size: few; cdr3_nt: TGTGCCAGCTGGTTAGAGCGGGGCACAGATACGCAGTATTTT; cdr3_aa: CASWLERGTDTQYF
j_call: TRBJ2-3; d_call: TRBD1; v_call: TRBV7-7; clone_size: NA; cdr3_nt: TGTGCCAGCACTCTTCGGACAGGAAGCACAGATACGCAGTATTTT; cdr3_aa: CASTLRTGSTDTQYF
j_call: TRBJ1-6; d_call: TRBD1; v_call: TRBV5-1; clone_size: once; cdr3_nt: TGCGCCAGCAGCCCTAGGACAGGGGTAGGCAATTCACCCCTCCACTTT; cdr3_aa: CASSPRTGVGNSPLHF
j_call: TRBJ2-3; d_call: TRBD1; v_call: TRBV7-7; clone_size: NA; cdr3_nt: TGTGCCAGCAGTTCAGGACAGGGGGCCGGCACAGATACGCAGTATTTT; cdr3_aa: CASSSGQGAGTDTQYF
j_call: TRBJ2-4; d_call: NA; v_call: TRBV15; clone_size: NA; cdr3_nt: TGTGCCACCAGCCCAAAAGCTTGGGGGGACACCGGTGGATATGGCAAAAACATTCAGTACTTC; cdr3_aa: CATSPKAWGDTGGYGKNIQYF
j_call: TRBJ1-1; d_call: NA; v_call: TRBV30; clone_size: NA; cdr3_nt: TGTGCCTGGAAGGGGGGCTTGAACACTGAAGCTTTCTTT; cdr3_aa: CAWKGGLNTEAFF
j_call: TRBJ1-3; d_call: NA; v_call: TRBV29-1; clone_size: NA; cdr3_nt: TGCAGCGTTGAAGGCGGGCTTAACTCTGGAAACACCATATATTTT; cdr3_aa: CSVEGGLNSGNTIYF
j_call: TRBJ1-3; d_call: NA; v_call: TRBV28; clone_size: NA; cdr3_nt: TGTGCCAGCACCATGGACAGTACTGGAAACACCATATATTTT; cdr3_aa: CASTMDSTGNTIYF
j_call: TRBJ2-3; d_call: TRBD2; v_call: TRBV27; clone_size: NA; cdr3_nt: TGTGCCACCAGTGATTCACCGGGACTAGCAGGCGCAGATACGCAGTATTTT; cdr3_aa: CATSDSPGLAGADTQYF
j_call: TRBJ2-5; d_call: NA; v_call: TRBV7-8; clone_size: NA; cdr3_nt: TGTGCCAGCAGCCAGGGACGCCAAGAGACCCAGTACTTC; cdr3_aa: CASSQGRQETQYF
j_call: TRBJ2-7; d_call: NA; v_call: TRBV11-3; clone_size: few; cdr3_nt: TGTGCCAGCAGCGACCGACAGGGGCCAGGGAGGGACGAGCAGTACTTC; cdr3_aa: CASSDRQGPGRDEQYF
j_call: TRBJ2-2; d_call: TRBD1; v_call: TRBV11-3; clone_size: once; cdr3_nt: TGTGCCAGCAGCCCGGACAGGCGCAGCACCGGGGAGCTGTTTTTT; cdr3_aa: CASSPDRRSTGELFF
j_call: TRBJ2-5; d_call: TRBD2; v_call: TRBV11-3; clone_size: NA; cdr3_nt: TGTGCCAGCAGCCAACCCGCCCATCGACTAGCGGAAGAAGAGACCCAGTACTTC; cdr3_aa: CASSQPAHRLAEEETQYF
j_call: TRBJ1-1; d_call: TRBD1; v_call: TRBV5-1; clone_size: NA; cdr3_nt: TGCGCCAGCAGACTTACAGGGGGGATCCCTGAAGCTTTCTTT; cdr3_aa: CASRLTGGIPEAFF
j_call: TRBJ1-2; d_call: NA; v_call: TRBV6-8; clone_size: NA; cdr3_nt: TGTGCCAGCAGAATGACAGATAACTATGGCTACACCTTC; cdr3_aa: CASRMTDNYGYTF
j_call: TRBJ2-7; d_call: NA; v_call: TRBV18; clone_size: NA; cdr3_nt: TGTGCCAGCTCACGGAACAACAGGGAAAGCGAGCAGTACTTC; cdr3_aa: CASSRNNRESEQYF
j_call: TRBJ2-7; d_call: NA; v_call: TRBV6-8; clone_size: NA; cdr3_nt: TGTGCCAGCAGTTCCGGGGGGCCCTACTACGAGCAGTACTTC; cdr3_aa: CASSSGGPYYEQYF
j_call: TRBJ2-2; d_call: TRBD1; v_call: TRBV18; clone_size: NA; cdr3_nt: TGTGCCAGCTCACTTGGGACAGGGGAAAACACCGGGGAGCTGTTTTTT; cdr3_aa: CASSLGTGENTGELFF
j_call: TRBJ2-5; d_call: TRBD2; v_call: TRBV14; clone_size: NA; cdr3_nt: TGTGCCAGCAGCCCGGGGACTAGGGGTCCCCAAGAGACCCAGTACTTC; cdr3_aa: CASSPGTRGPQETQYF
j_call: TRBJ1-3; d_call: NA; v_call: TRBV6-8; clone_size: few; cdr3_nt: TGTGCCAGCAGTTACTCAGCAGGAAACACCATATATTTT; cdr3_aa: CASSYSAGNTIYF
j_call: TRBJ1-4; d_call: TRBD1; v_call: TRBV5-1; clone_size: NA; cdr3_nt: TGCGCCAGCAGCTCAGGGGGGTCGGTCGAAAAACTGTTTTTT; cdr3_aa: CASSSGGSVEKLFF
j_call: TRBJ1-1; d_call: NA; v_call: TRBV9; clone_size: NA; cdr3_nt: TGTGCCAGCAGTTTAGCCCGGTCTGAAGCTTTCTTT; cdr3_aa: CASSLARSEAFF
j_call: TRBJ1-2; d_call: NA; v_call: TRBV5-1; clone_size: NA; cdr3_nt: TGCGCCAGCAGCTTGACAGACTCCAACTATGGCTACACCTTC; cdr3_aa: CASSLTDSNYGYTF
j_call: TRBJ2-2; d_call: TRBD1; v_call: TRBV6-4; clone_size: once; cdr3_nt: TGTGCCAGCAGCTTACAGGGGGCGTCATCCACCGGGGAGCTGTTTTTT; cdr3_aa: CASSLQGASSTGELFF
j_call: TRBJ2-2; d_call: TRBD1; v_call: TRBV6-8; clone_size: NA; cdr3_nt: TGTGCCAGCAAGACCACAGGGGCGGTATGGCTGTTTTTT; cdr3_aa: CASKTTGAVWLFF
j_call: TRBJ1-5; d_call: TRBD1; v_call: TRBV6-8; clone_size: NA; cdr3_nt: TGTGCCAGCAGTTACGGCACAGGGGGAAAGGATCAGCCCCAGCATTTT; cdr3_aa: CASSYGTGGKDQPQHF
j_call: TRBJ1-3; d_call: TRBD1; v_call: TRBV5-1; clone_size: NA; cdr3_nt: TGCGCCAGCAGCTTGGCTGAGACAGGGCGATCTGGAAACACCATATATTTT; cdr3_aa: CASSLAETGRSGNTIYF